The present T cell receptor beta chain was sequenced within a study of post-analysis software for immune sequencing data. Study-wide background: The cohort encompassed relapsing-remitting, secondary progressive and progressive-relapsing multiple sclerosis disease courses. Study results and caveats: Patients carried 4 or 5 TRBV segments more frequently than controls did, and TRBV5-6, TRBV5-1 and TRBV20-1 were among them.

This clonotype was seen more than once but under ten times. Its matching antigen is unknown. The authors incorporated unique molecular identifiers into the TCR beta cDNA libraries. TCRdb re-analysed the PCR reads in MiXCR, keeping a single row per CDR3 protein. This sample has under 900,000 distinct CDR3 sequences, with roughly 50% found just once. The CDR3 length is 15 residues. Looked up from germline, CDR1 is LGHDT and CDR2 is YNNKEL (reference sequence). Trimming pared 0 bases from V and 4 bases from J, leaving 13 bases between. Specimen: blood. The source of this sequence is a girl aged 5-17 years with multiple sclerosis. This chain joins TRBV3-1 and TRBJ2-7; maybe TRBD2 (6 bases). This chain's CDR3 is CASSQDRGRGYEQYF. CDR3 in DNA: TGTGCCAGCAGCCAAGATAGAGGGCGGGGATACGAGCAGTACTTC.